This is a list of T cell receptor beta chains from one sample in a study of blood T cell repertoires in COVID-19. Using immunoSEQ multiplex PCR, the repertoire was profiled, and TCRdb retains in-frame clones only, with some absent. This sample carries 400,000 to 450,000 clones, roughly 90% of them seen once, and the ten largest clones take about 1.6%. Source material: peripheral blood. The receptors shown here come from a woman aged 35 to 49 with COVID-19, enrolled during active disease. CDR3s include the opening cysteine and the closing phenylalanine or tryptophan. The D gene is left open where the match is weak. Size values are once, few and many counts, or a class for expanded clones, and some rows have none.

abundance	v_gene	j_gene	d_gene	CDR3aa	CDR3nt
-	TRBV4-1	TRBJ1-6	TRBD1	CASSQEGQAVVGSPLHF	TGCGCCAGCAGCCAAGAGGGACAGGCCGTCGTGGGTTCACCCCTCCACTTT
-	TRBV28	TRBJ1-4	-	CASSPSGRTNEKLFF	TGTGCCAGCAGTCCCTCCGGGAGAACTAATGAAAAACTGTTTTTT
-	TRBV19	TRBJ1-5	-	CASSLRGYNQPQHF	TGTGCCAGTAGTCTTCGGGGGTACAATCAGCCCCAGCATTTT
-	TRBV15	TRBJ1-5	-	CATSRELAVLAGPQHF	TGTGCCACCAGCAGAGAATTGGCGGTCCTAGCCGGGCCCCAGCATTTT
-	TRBV4-1	TRBJ1-2	TRBD1	CASSQADRAGYGYTF	TGCGCCAGCAGCCAAGCCGACAGGGCGGGCTATGGCTACACCTTC
few	TRBV29-1	TRBJ1-1	-	CSAKESGTEAFF	TGCAGCGCCAAAGAGTCCGGCACTGAAGCTTTCTTT
-	TRBV2	TRBJ1-4	TRBD1	CASSQGAANEKLFF	TGTGCCAGCAGTCAGGGGGCGGCTAATGAAAAACTGTTTTTT
-	TRBV7-9	TRBJ1-5	TRBD1	CASSSGGRNQPQHF	TGTGCCAGCAGCTCAGGGGGACGCAATCAGCCCCAGCATTTT
once	TRBV18	TRBJ2-5	-	CASSRTGTFPETQYF	TGTGCCAGCTCTCGCACAGGGACCTTTCCGGAGACCCAGTACTTC
-	TRBV19	TRBJ1-6	TRBD1	CASRDRADSPLHF	TGTGCCAGCAGAGACAGGGCCGATTCACCCCTCCACTTT
-	TRBV4-3	TRBJ2-5	-	CASSQDPRGETQYF	TGCGCCAGCAGCCAAGACCCTAGAGGAGAGACCCAGTACTTC
-	TRBV28	TRBJ2-2	-	CASSFWGANTGELFF	TGTGCCAGCAGTTTTTGGGGGGCGAACACCGGGGAGCTGTTTTTT
-	TRBV5-1	TRBJ2-2	-	CASRGQLTDTGELFF	TGCGCCAGCCGAGGGCAACTGACGGACACCGGGGAGCTGTTTTTT
-	TRBV24-1	TRBJ2-1	TRBD2	CATSDPHTSGYNEQFF	TGTGCCACCAGTGATCCGCATACTAGCGGATACAATGAGCAGTTCTTC
few	TRBV6-4	TRBJ1-1	TRBD1	CASSSGQENTEAFF	TGTGCCAGCAGTTCGGGACAGGAGAACACTGAAGCTTTCTTT
-	TRBV19	TRBJ2-7	-	CASSIGSVPREQYF	TGTGCCAGTAGTATCGGGTCGGTCCCCCGGGAGCAGTACTTC
-	TRBV27	TRBJ1-5	TRBD1	CASRRTGDNQPQHF	TGTGCCAGCCGAAGGACAGGGGACAATCAGCCCCAGCATTTT
-	TRBV2	TRBJ1-4	-	CASTRANEKLFF	TGTGCCAGCACGAGGGCAAATGAAAAACTGTTTTTT
-	TRBV5-1	TRBJ2-7	TRBD2	CASSSGLGPSYEQYF	TGCGCCAGCAGCTCGGGACTAGGACCCTCCTACGAGCAGTACTTC
-	TRBV7-9	TRBJ1-1	-	CASSLGTEFEAFF	TGTGCCAGCAGCTTAGGAACGGAGTTTGAAGCTTTCTTT
-	TRBV5-1	TRBJ2-7	TRBD2	CASSPGLAGGIFYEQYF	TGCGCCAGCAGCCCCGGACTAGCGGGAGGAATCTTCTACGAGCAGTACTTC
few	TRBV7-9	TRBJ2-7	TRBD1	CASTDGTGGSEQYF	TGTGCCAGCACCGACGGGACAGGGGGCTCAGAGCAGTACTTC
-	TRBV6-5	TRBJ1-2	-	CASSYPGSYGYTF	TGTGCCAGCAGTTACCCCGGGAGCTATGGCTACACCTTC
-	TRBV4-2	TRBJ1-5	-	CASSQERGADSNQPQHF	TGTGCCAGCAGCCAAGAACGGGGGGCAGATAGCAATCAGCCCCAGCATTTT
-	TRBV6-2/TRBV6-3	TRBJ2-4	-	CASSYSRGFVDIQYF	TGTGCCAGCAGTTACTCTCGGGGTTTTGTCGACATTCAGTACTTC
-	TRBV12-5	TRBJ2-1	TRBD2	CASGLVLAGGYNEQFF	TGTGCTAGTGGTTTGGTACTAGCGGGAGGGTACAATGAGCAGTTCTTC
-	TRBV5-1	TRBJ1-5	TRBD1	CASSSGQGGGSNQPQHF	TGCGCCAGCAGCTCTGGACAGGGGGGAGGGAGCAATCAGCCCCAGCATTTT
-	TRBV4-3	TRBJ1-2	TRBD1	CASSQDVGRGQGSYGYTF	TGCGCCAGCAGCCAAGACGTAGGGCGGGGACAGGGTTCCTATGGCTACACCTTC
-	TRBV30	TRBJ1-1	-	CAWSVGRQGTEAFF	TGTGCCTGGAGTGTCGGCCGTCAGGGCACTGAAGCTTTCTTT
once	TRBV19	TRBJ1-5	TRBD1	CASSPYRTGVQPQHF	TGTGCCAGTAGTCCTTACCGGACAGGGGTGCAGCCCCAGCATTTT
-	TRBV2	TRBJ1-6	-	CASSDRARNSPLHF	TGTGCCAGCAGTGACAGGGCACGGAATTCACCCCTCCACTTT
-	TRBV7-2	TRBJ1-2	TRBD1	CASSLEPRAGGPDGYTF	TGTGCCAGCAGCTTAGAGCCCCGTGCAGGGGGGCCTGATGGCTACACCTTC
-	TRBV27	TRBJ2-1	TRBD2	CASSLRTSGSGNEQFF	TGTGCCAGCAGTCTCCGGACTAGCGGGAGTGGCAATGAGCAGTTCTTC
-	TRBV29-1	TRBJ2-2	TRBD1	CSVSGQGTAGELFF	TGCAGCGTTTCGGGACAGGGGACCGCCGGGGAGCTGTTTTTT
-	TRBV28	TRBJ2-7	-	CASSLGAGGYGSSYEQYF	TGTGCCAGCAGTTTAGGAGCTGGAGGGTATGGGTCAAGCTACGAGCAGTACTTC
-	TRBV9	TRBJ1-1	-	CASSVEPGQNTEAFF	TGTGCCAGCAGCGTAGAACCGGGACAGAACACTGAAGCTTTCTTT
once	TRBV6-2/TRBV6-3	TRBJ2-7	-	CASSSPPRNEQYF	TGTGCCAGCAGTAGCCCTCCTAGGAACGAGCAGTACTTC
-	TRBV5-4	TRBJ2-1	TRBD2	CASNTGTSGRWYEQFF	TGTGCCAGCAACACCGGGACTAGCGGGAGATGGTATGAGCAGTTCTTC
-	TRBV7-9	TRBJ2-7	-	CASSLIDRNEQYF	TGTGCCAGCAGCTTAATAGATAGAAACGAGCAGTACTTC
-	TRBV7-9	TRBJ1-5	TRBD1	CASSSTGDVTQPQHF	TGTGCCAGCAGCTCCACAGGGGACGTTACTCAGCCCCAGCATTTT
-	TRBV6-1	TRBJ2-5	TRBD2	CASSEFGPSSGLAAETQYF	TGTGCCAGCAGTGAATTCGGGCCCTCTTCGGGACTAGCAGCGGAGACCCAGTACTTC